This is a list of T cell receptor beta chains from one sample in a study of identical twins. MiXCR, applied by TCRdb to the 5' RACE reads, yields one record per CDR3 protein. This sample has 200,000 to 250,000 distinct CDR3 sequences, with 9.5% to 15% found just once. This sample also appeared in a second study, on yellow fever vaccine responses in identical twins.

Input material: memory (CD45RO+) T cells sorted from blood. All receptors derive from a woman aged 18-30 years in good health. CDR3s include the opening cysteine and the closing phenylalanine or tryptophan. Fields, in order: J gene, V gene, clone size, D gene, CDR3 DNA, CDR3 protein. A D gene is named only where the DNA matches it firmly. Clone size is stated in some rows and not others, as once, few, many or a class when expanded.

>TRBJ2-3|TRBV18|NA|NA
TGTGCCAGCTCTCCACTGCCCTTGGACACCCATAACACAGATACGCAGTATTTT
CASSPLPLDTHNTDTQYF
>TRBJ1-5|TRBV28|few|NA
TGTGCCAGCATTAGGGGGTCAGGCAATCAGCCCCAGCATTTT
CASIRGSGNQPQHF
>TRBJ2-1|TRBV20-1|NA|TRBD2
TGCAGTGCTAGAGAAGGGGCTAGCGGGCTCAATGAGCAGTTCTTC
CSAREGASGLNEQFF
>TRBJ2-5|TRBV29-1|many|NA
TGCAGCGTTGAAGGTCAGCGGTACGGGTACCAAGAGACCCAGTACTTC
CSVEGQRYGYQETQYF
>TRBJ2-7|TRBV11-2|many|TRBD1
TGTGCCAGCAGCCTCGACCGGGACAGGGTATTCTACGAGCAGTACTTC
CASSLDRDRVFYEQYF
>TRBJ2-3|TRBV11-2|many|NA
TGTGCCAGCAGCTCGGACTCCGGAGCGCAGTATTTT
CASSSDSGAQYF
>TRBJ2-3|TRBV20-1|NA|NA
TGCAGTGCCCCCGGGACTTGGACGAGTGGTACGCAGTATTTT
CSAPGTWTSGTQYF
>TRBJ2-1|TRBV10-3|many|TRBD2
TGTGCCATCAGCACTCGGAGCGGGAGTTCCTACAATGAGCAGTTCTTC
CAISTRSGSSYNEQFF
>TRBJ2-2|TRBV5-1|few|NA
TGCGCCAGCAGGATCGCCGGACAGTCCACCGGGGAGCTGTTTTTT
CASRIAGQSTGELFF
>TRBJ2-3|TRBV4-2|many|NA
TGTGCCAGCAGCGATCAGGGGGGCGCGCGTTCAGATACGCAGTATTTT
CASSDQGGARSDTQYF
>TRBJ2-1|TRBV13|NA|NA
TGTGCCAGCAGCCGGAAGGGGCTAGTCTACAATGAGCAGTTCTTC
CASSRKGLVYNEQFF
>TRBJ2-7|TRBV20-1|few|NA
TGCAGTGCTAGTTTAACCTACGAGCAGTACTTC
CSASLTYEQYF
>TRBJ2-3|TRBV6-4|few|NA
TGTGCCAGCAGTGCGGGGCGGACTAGCACAGATACGCAGTATTTT
CASSAGRTSTDTQYF
>TRBJ2-7|TRBV20-1|NA|TRBD1
TGCAGTGCTAGAGAGCCAGGGGGCTACGAGCAGTACTTC
CSAREPGGYEQYF
>TRBJ1-2|TRBV5-1|many|NA
TGCGCCAGCAGCTCCGGGACCGACTATGGCTACACCTTC
CASSSGTDYGYTF
>TRBJ2-3|TRBV2|NA|NA
TGTGCCAGCAGTGAATCTGCTGTCACAGATACGCAGTATTTT
CASSESAVTDTQYF
>TRBJ2-2|TRBV20-1|many|TRBD1
TGCAGTGCTAAACCCACAGGGGGCTGGACCGGGGAGCTGTTTTTT
CSAKPTGGWTGELFF
>TRBJ2-1|TRBV29-1|few|TRBD2
TGCAGCGTTGAAGGGGGGACTAGCGGGAGGGCCCGGGAGCAGTTCTTC
CSVEGGTSGRAREQFF
>TRBJ2-7|TRBV29-1|NA|TRBD1
TGCAGCGTTGAAGGACAGGGAAGCAACGAGCAGTACTTC
CSVEGQGSNEQYF
>TRBJ2-1|TRBV28|NA|TRBD2
TGTGCCAGCATTCTAGCGGGGTCCTACAATGAGCAGTTCTTC
CASILAGSYNEQFF
>TRBJ2-5|TRBV28|NA|TRBD2
TGTGCCAGCAGAAATAGCGGGATCCAAGAGACCCAGTACTTC
CASRNSGIQETQYF
>TRBJ2-7|TRBV14|few|NA
TGTGCCAGCAGCCAATCTACGGGACTGGGGGCCTACGAGCAGTACTTC
CASSQSTGLGAYEQYF
>TRBJ2-2|TRBV7-6|NA|NA
TGTGCCAGCAGCTCCCGACCCCAGGCTCTTGGGGAGCTGTTTTTT
CASSSRPQALGELFF
>TRBJ2-1|TRBV5-6|NA|NA
TGTGCCAGCAGCGCCAGGGGCTCGGCCTCCTACAATGAGCAGTTCTTC
CASSARGSASYNEQFF
>TRBJ2-1|TRBV25-1|few|TRBD2
TGTGCCAGCAGTGGCGCTACTAGCGGGAGAGGCAATGAGCAGTTCTTC
CASSGATSGRGNEQFF